Each of the 12 T cell receptor beta chains below was sequenced from the same sample in a study of blood T cells in healthy people across ages. Together with a sample-barcoded 5' primer, a J-beta primer mix was included in a second PCR lasting roughly 6 to 12 cycles. MiXCR was run by TCRdb on the 5' RACE reads, yielding one entry per CDR3 protein. Counted here are approximately 810,000 distinct CDR3 sequences, 29% occurring once; the ten biggest clones make up roughly 17%. The source material was blood. All receptors come from a woman of 80 years or more in good health.

Details on this clonotype: This sequence may be a read error, since a much larger clone differs from it by one base. This sequence joins TRBV2 and TRBJ2-5; perhaps TRBD2 as D (6 bases). CDR1 is SNHLY and CDR2 is FYNNEI in the germline V gene. The CDR3 is 15 amino acids. The CDR3 is CTSSSPGGLQETQYF. CDR3 sequence (DNA): TGTACCAGCAGTAGCCCTGGAGGGTTACAAGAGACCCAGTACTTC.

In its sample, this clonotype was seen many times. A much more abundant neighbour one base away suggests this may be a read error. The rearrangement uses TRBV10-3 and TRBJ2-3, with no clear D. The CDR3 is made up of 14 amino acids. CDR1 ENHRY and CDR2 SYGVKD come from the germline V gene. Trimming pared 3 bases from V and 6 bases from J, leaving 13 bases between. This CDR3 reads CAISESGKSDTQYF. In nucleotides, the CDR3 is TGTGCCATCAGTGAAAGTGGGAAGAGTGATACGCAGTATTTT.

This clonotype was seen many times. CDR3 in DNA: TGTGCCAGCAGCTACGACTGGCGGGGGGAAGAGAATGAGCAGTTCTTC. Its translation is CASSYDWRGEENEQFF. The chain uses TRBV27 and TRBJ2-1, with TRBD2 matching over 8 bases. V lost 6 bases to trimming and J lost 7 bases; unmatched junction nucleotides: 14. CDR3 length: 16 amino acids. Germline V CDR1 and CDR2: MNHEY, SMNVEV (reference sequence).

The V and J genes are TRBV29-1 and TRBJ1-3; TRBD1 is a possible D gene (5 bases). V gave up 4 bases and J gave up 0 bases, with 13 bases separating them. CDR1 is SQVTM, CDR2 ANQGSEA, per germline. CDR3 size: 15 residues. The CDR3 loop reads CSVAGGTGSGNTIYF. The DNA for the CDR3 is TGCAGCGTTGCGGGCGGGACGGGCTCTGGAAACACCATATATTTT.

Ten or more counts support this clonotype. The V gene is TRBV9, the J gene TRBJ2-3; D gene uncertain. V lost 4 bases, J lost 1 base, and 16 bases lay in between. Germline assignment: CDR1 SGDLS and CDR2 YYNGEE. The CDR3 covers 16 residues. This chain's CDR3 is CASSPRRRGRTDTQYF. The DNA for the CDR3 is TGTGCCAGCAGCCCCCGCCGGCGCGGTCGCACAGATACGCAGTATTTT. Full variable domain (outside the CDR3, taken from reference TRBV9 and TRBJ2-3): DSGVTQTPKHLITATGQRVTLRCSPRSGDLSVYWYQQSLDQGLQFLIQYYNGEERAKGNILERFSAQQFPDLHSELNLSSLELGDSALYFCASSPRRRGRTDTQYFGPGTRLTVL.

The V gene is TRBV2, the J gene TRBJ2-7; TRBD2 aligns across 7 bases. CDR1 is SNHLY, CDR2 FYNNEI, per germline. The V and J ends lost 8 bases and 6 bases, in that order; junction bases with no gene match: 13. There are 14 residues in the CDR3. CDR3 bases: TGTGCCAGCGTAGACTGGGGGGGATGGCGCGAGCAGTACTTC. Residues: CASVDWGGWREQYF.

This clonotype has only a few counts. The rearrangement links TRBV5-1 to TRBJ1-2, with 7 bases identical to TRBD1. The J segment lost 4 bases and the V segment lost 3 bases, leaving 9 bases of the junction unmatched. In germline, CDR1 is SGHRS, CDR2 YFSETQ. CDR3 length: 15 residues. This CDR3 reads CASSSGQSVPYGYTF. The CDR3 DNA reads as TGCGCCAGCAGCTCGGGACAGAGTGTACCCTATGGCTACACCTTC. Together with reference TRBV5-1 and TRBJ1-2, the CDR3 gives the full variable domain: KAGVTQTPRYLIKTRGQQVTLSCSPISGHRSVSWYQQTPGQGLQFLFEYFSETQRNKGNFPGRFSGRQFSNSRSEMNVSTLELGDSALYLCASSSGQSVPYGYTFGSGTRLTVV.

Concerning this clonotype itself: With a much larger clone just one base away, this may be a read error. The chain couples TRBV20-1 to TRBJ1-6; maybe TRBD1 (5 bases). The CDR3 is 14 residues long. Germline V gene sequence: CDR1 DFQATT, CDR2 SNEGSKA (reference sequence). CDR3 protein: CSASQSTARSLLHF. CDR3 nucleotide sequence: TGCAGTGCTAGTCAGTCGACAGCGAGGTCACTCCTCCACTTT.

Only one count was recorded for this clonotype. Being one base from a much bigger clone, this may be a read error. The chain is built from TRBV6-2 or TRBV6-3 and TRBJ2-1; 9 bases are shared with TRBD1. The germline CDR1 and CDR2 sequences are MNHEY and SVGEGT. J was trimmed by 10 bases and V by 5 bases; bases with no gene match: 9. CDR3 length: 14 amino acids. The CDR3 coding sequence is TGTGCCAGCAGTCGACAGGGGGATCCCTACGAGCAGTTCTTC. Its protein product is CASSRQGDPYEQFF.

This clonotype was seen ten or more times. The chain is built from TRBV28 and TRBJ1-4, with D possibly being TRBD1 (5 bases). Per the germline V gene, CDR1 is MDHEN and CDR2 is SYDVKM. The CDR3 is made up of 16 amino acids. V was clipped by 5 bases and J by 0 bases, with 13 bases between them. DNA for the CDR3: TGTGCCAGCAGTATCGGGACTGGGGCAACTAATGAAAAACTGTTTTTT. Translated, it gives CASSIGTGATNEKLFF. Together with reference TRBV28 and TRBJ1-4, the CDR3 gives the full variable domain: DVKVTQSSRYLVKRTGEKVFLECVQDMDHENMFWYRQDPGLGLRLIYFSYDVKMKEKGDIPEGYSVSREKKERFSLILESASTNQTSMYLCASSIGTGATNEKLFFGSGTQLSVL.

In its sample, this clonotype was seen many times. This chain uses TRBV12-3 or TRBV12-4 with TRBJ2-2; 8 bases map to TRBD1. V trimming: 5 bases; J trimming: 3 bases; junction bases outside the gene matches: 2. This CDR3 has 14 residues. The CDR3 nucleotides read TGTGCCAGCAGTCGACAGGGGTACACCGGGGAGCTGTTTTTT. Amino acid sequence: CASSRQGYTGELFF.

CDR3 sequence reads: CASSLAQTSSEQFF. The CDR3, as DNA: TGTGCCAGCAGCTTAGCCCAAACTAGCAGTGAGCAGTTCTTC. This chain connects TRBV7-2 to TRBJ2-1; D might be TRBD2 (6 bases). V shed 0 bases and J shed 9 bases, with 12 bases lying between them. This CDR3 spans 14 amino acids. Germline V gene sequence: CDR1 SGHTA, CDR2 FQGNSA.